The clone carrying this T cell receptor beta chain has only one observation. Its target is not known. These data originate in a study of shared clonotypes between healthy human individuals. Study-wide results and caveats: With several donors compared, roughly 5% of naive CD4 clonotypes were shared.

Germline assignment: CDR1 MNHEY and CDR2 SMNVEV (reference sequence). The CDR3 sequence is 15 residues long. V was trimmed by 4 bases and J by 0 bases, leaving 10 bases between them. Produced via immunoSEQ multiplex PCR; TCRdb's table is partial and in-frame only. The table has roughly 1,800,000 clones, about 95% seen once. CD45RO negativity and positive selection for CCR7 defined naive CD8 cells, a population that excluded terminally differentiated effector memory CD45RA+ cells. Healthy adults negative for HIV, lacking recent acute infections or vaccinations, served as donors. The clonotype comes from a man in his late teens or twenties in good health. V is TRBV27 and J is TRBJ1-3; possibly TRBD1 for D (6 bases). Sequencing used naive CD8+ T cells sorted from blood. CDR3 nucleotides: TGTGCCAGCAGTTCCACAGGGCCCTCTGGAAACACCATATATTTT. Amino acid sequence: CASSSTGPSGNTIYF.